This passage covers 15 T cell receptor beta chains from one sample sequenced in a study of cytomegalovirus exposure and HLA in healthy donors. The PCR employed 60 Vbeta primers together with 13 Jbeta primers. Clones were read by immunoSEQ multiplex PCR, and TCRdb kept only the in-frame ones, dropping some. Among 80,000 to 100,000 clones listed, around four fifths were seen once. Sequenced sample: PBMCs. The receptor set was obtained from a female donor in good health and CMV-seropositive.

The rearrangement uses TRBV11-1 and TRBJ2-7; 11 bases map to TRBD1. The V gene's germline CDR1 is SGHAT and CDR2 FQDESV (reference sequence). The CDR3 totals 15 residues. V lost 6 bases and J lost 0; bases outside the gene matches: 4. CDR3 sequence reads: CASSRTGGTSYEQYF. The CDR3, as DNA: TGTGCCAGCAGTCGGACAGGGGGCACCTCCTACGAGCAGTACTTC.

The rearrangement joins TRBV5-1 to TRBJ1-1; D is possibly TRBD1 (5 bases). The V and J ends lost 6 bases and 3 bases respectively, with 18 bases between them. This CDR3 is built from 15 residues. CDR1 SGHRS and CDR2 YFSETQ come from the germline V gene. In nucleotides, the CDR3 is TGCGCCAGCATAAGAGGAGGGACCTTGGACACTGAAGCTTTCTTT. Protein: CASIRGGTLDTEAFF.

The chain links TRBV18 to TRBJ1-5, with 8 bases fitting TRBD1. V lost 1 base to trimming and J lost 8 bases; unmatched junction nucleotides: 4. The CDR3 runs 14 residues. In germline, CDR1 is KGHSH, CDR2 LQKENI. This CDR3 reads CASSPRGQGKPQHF. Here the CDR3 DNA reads TGTGCCAGCTCACCACGCGGACAGGGCAAGCCCCAGCATTTT.

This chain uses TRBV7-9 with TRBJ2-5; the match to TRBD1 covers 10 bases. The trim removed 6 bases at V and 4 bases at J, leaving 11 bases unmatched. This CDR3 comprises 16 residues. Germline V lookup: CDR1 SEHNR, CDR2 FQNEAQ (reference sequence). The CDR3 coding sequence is TGTGCCAGCAGACCTTGGGACAGGGGCCATTTAGAGACCCAGTACTTC. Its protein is CASRPWDRGHLETQYF.

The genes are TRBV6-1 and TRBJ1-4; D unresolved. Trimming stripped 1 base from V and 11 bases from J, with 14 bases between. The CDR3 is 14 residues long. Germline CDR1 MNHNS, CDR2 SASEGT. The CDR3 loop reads CASSEVGPMVKLFF. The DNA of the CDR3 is TGTGCCAGCAGTGAAGTGGGCCCCATGGTCAAACTGTTTTTT.

CDR3 in DNA: TGTGCCAGCAGCCCTGTAGTAGGGGCTATTTATGAGCAGTTCTTC. Residues: CASSPVVGAIYEQFF. V and J are TRBV5-4 and TRBJ2-1; TRBD1 might be the D (5 bases). The CDR3 runs to 15 residues. The germline V gene encodes CDR1 SGHNT and CDR2 YYREEE (reference sequence). The V end lost 4 bases, the J end lost 8 bases, and 19 bases lay between the germline ends.

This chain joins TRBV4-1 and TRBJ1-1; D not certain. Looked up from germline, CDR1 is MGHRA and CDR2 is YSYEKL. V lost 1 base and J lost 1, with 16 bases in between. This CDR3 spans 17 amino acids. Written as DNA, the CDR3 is TGCGCCAGCAGCCAAGTAGGGAGGAGTAAGAGGAACACTGAAGCTTTCTTT. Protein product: CASSQVGRSKRNTEAFF.

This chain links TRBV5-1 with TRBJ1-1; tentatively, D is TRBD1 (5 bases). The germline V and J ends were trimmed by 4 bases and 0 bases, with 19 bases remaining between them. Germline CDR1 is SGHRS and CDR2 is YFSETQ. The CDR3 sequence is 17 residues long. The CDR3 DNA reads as TGCGCCAGCAGCCCCGCCGGGGAGGGGTTCATGAACACTGAAGCTTTCTTT. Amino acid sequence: CASSPAGEGFMNTEAFF.

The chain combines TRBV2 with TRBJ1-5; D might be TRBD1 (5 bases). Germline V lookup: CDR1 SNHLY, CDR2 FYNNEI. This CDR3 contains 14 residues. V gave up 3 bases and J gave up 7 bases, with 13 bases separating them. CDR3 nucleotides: TGTGCCAGCAGTGAGGCAGGGTTCCCCCAGCCCCAGCATTTT. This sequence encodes CASSEAGFPQPQHF.

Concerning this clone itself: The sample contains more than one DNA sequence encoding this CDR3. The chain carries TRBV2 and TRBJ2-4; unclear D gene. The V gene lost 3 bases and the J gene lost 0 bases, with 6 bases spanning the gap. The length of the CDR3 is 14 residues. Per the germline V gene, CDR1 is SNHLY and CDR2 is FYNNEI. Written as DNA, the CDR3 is TGTGCCAGCAGTGAGAGGCTAGCCAAAAACATTCAGTACTTC. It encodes CASSERLAKNIQYF.

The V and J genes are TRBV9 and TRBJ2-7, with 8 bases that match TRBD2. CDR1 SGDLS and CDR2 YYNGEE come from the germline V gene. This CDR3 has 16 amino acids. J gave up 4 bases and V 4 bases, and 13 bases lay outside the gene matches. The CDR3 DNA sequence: TGTGCCAGCAGCAGTAGGTCAGCGGGGGTTCTTTACGAGCAGTACTTC. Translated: CASSSRSAGVLYEQYF.

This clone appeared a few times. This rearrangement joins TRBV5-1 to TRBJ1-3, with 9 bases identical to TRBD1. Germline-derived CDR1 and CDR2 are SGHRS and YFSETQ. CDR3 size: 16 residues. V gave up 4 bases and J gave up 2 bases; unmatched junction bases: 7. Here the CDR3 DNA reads TGCGCCAGCAGCCCCCGGACAGGGGTAACTGGAAACACCATATATTTT. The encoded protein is CASSPRTGVTGNTIYF.

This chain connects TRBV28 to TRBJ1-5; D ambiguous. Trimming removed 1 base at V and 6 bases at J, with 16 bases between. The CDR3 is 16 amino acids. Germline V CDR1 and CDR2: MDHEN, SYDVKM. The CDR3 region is CASSLSAGFGFQPQHF. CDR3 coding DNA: TGTGCCAGCAGTTTATCTGCCGGTTTCGGGTTTCAGCCCCAGCATTTT.

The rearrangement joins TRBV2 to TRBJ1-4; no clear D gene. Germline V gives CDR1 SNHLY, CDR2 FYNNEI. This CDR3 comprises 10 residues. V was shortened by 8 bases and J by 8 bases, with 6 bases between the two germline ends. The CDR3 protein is CASSGEKLFF. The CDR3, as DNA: TGTGCCAGCTCTGGCGAAAAACTGTTTTTT.

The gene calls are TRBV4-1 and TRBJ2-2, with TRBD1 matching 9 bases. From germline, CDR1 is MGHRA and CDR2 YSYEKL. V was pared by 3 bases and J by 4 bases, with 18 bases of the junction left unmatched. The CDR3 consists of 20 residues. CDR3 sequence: CASSQPAATGGAEITGELFF. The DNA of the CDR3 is TGCGCCAGCAGCCAGCCGGCCGCAACAGGGGGCGCAGAGATCACCGGGGAGCTGTTTTTT.